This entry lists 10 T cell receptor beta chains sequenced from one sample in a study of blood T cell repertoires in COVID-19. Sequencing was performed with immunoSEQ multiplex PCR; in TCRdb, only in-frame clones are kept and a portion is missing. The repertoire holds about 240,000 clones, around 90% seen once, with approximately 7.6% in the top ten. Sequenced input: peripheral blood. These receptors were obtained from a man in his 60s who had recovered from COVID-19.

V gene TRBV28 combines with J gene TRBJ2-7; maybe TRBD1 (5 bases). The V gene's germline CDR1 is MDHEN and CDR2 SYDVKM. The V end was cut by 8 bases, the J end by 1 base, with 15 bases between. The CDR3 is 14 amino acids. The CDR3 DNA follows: TGTGCCAGCTCAGGGTGGGCGGTTTCCTACGAGCAGTACTTC. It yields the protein CASSGWAVSYEQYF.

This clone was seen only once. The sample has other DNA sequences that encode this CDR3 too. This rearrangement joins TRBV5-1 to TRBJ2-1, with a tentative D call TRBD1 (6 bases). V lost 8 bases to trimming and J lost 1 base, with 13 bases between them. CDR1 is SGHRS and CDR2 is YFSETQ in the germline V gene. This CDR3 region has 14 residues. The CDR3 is CASSQGNSYNEQFF. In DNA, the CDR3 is TGCGCCAGTTCGCAGGGGAATTCCTACAATGAGCAGTTCTTC.

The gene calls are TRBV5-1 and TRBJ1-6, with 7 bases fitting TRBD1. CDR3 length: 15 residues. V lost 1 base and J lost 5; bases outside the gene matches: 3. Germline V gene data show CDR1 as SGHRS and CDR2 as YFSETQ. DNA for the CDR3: TGCGCCAGCAGCTTGAGGGGGCCGGATAATTCACCCCTCCACTTT. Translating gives CASSLRGPDNSPLHF. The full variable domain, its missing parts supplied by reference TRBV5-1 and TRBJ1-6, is KAGVTQTPRYLIKTRGQQVTLSCSPISGHRSVSWYQQTPGQGLQFLFEYFSETQRNKGNFPGRFSGRQFSNSRSEMNVSTLELGDSALYLCASSLRGPDNSPLHFGNGTRLTVT.

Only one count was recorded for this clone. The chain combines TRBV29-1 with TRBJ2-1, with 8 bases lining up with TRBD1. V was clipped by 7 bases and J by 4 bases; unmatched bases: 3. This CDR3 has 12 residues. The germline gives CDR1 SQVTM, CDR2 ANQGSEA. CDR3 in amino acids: CSGGQVYNEQFF. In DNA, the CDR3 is TGCAGCGGGGGACAGGTTTACAATGAGCAGTTCTTC.

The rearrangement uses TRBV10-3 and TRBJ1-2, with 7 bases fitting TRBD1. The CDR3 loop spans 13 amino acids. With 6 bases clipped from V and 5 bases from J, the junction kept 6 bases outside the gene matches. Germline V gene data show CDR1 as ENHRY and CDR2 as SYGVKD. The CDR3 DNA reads TGTGCCATCAGGGGGGACAGCTTGTATGGCTACACCTTC. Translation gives CAIRGDSLYGYTF.

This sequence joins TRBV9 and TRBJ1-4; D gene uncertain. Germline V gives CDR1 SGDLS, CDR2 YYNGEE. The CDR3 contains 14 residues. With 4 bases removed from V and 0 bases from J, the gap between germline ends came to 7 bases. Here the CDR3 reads CASSRGATNEKLFF. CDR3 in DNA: TGTGCCAGCAGCCGAGGTGCAACTAATGAAAAACTGTTTTTT.

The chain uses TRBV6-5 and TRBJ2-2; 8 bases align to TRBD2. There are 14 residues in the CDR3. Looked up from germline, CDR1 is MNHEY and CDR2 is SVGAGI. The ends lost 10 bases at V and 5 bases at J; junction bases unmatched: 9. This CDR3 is CATRGGPVTGELFF. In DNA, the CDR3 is TGTGCCACCCGGGGGGGGCCTGTGACCGGGGAGCTGTTTTTT.

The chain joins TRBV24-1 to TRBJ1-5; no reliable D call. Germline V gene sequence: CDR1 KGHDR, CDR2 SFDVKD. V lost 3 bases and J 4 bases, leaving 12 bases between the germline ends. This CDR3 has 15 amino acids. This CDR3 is CATSDTYAANQPQHF. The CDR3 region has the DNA TGTGCCACCAGTGATACTTACGCTGCTAATCAGCCCCAGCATTTT.

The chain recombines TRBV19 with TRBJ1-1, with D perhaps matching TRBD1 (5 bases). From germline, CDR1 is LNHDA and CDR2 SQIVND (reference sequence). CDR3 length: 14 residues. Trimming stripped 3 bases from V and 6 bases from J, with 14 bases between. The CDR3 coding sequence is TGTGCCAGTAGTATTGGTGTGGGAGGGGCTGAAGCTTTCTTT. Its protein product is CASSIGVGGAEAFF.

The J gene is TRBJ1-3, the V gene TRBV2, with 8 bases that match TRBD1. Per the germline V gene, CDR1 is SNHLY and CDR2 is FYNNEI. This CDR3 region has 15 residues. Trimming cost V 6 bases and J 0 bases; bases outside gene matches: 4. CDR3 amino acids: CASRDRAISGNTIYF. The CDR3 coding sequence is TGTGCCAGCAGGGACAGGGCGATCTCTGGAAACACCATATATTTT.